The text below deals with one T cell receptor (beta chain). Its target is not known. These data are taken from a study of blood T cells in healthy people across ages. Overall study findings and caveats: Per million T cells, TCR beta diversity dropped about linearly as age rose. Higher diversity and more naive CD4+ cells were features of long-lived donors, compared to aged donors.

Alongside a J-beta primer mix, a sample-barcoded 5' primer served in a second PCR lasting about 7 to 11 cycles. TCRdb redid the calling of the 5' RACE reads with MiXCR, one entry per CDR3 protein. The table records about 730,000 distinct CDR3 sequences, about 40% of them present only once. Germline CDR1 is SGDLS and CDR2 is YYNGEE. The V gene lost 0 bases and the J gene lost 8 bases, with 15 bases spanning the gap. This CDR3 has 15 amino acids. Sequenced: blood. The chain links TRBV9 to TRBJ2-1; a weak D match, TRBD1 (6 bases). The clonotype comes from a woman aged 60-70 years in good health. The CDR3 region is CASSVVGDTPYEQFF. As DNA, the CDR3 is TGTGCCAGCAGCGTAGTCGGGGACACTCCTTATGAGCAGTTCTTC.